Sequencing of this T cell receptor (beta chain) was carried out in a study of vaccination and CD4 T cells after COVID-19 (dated by TCRdb to the early 2020s). Looking at the study overall: Convalescent patients had a positive SARS-CoV-2 result on nasal swab PCR, and of these patients, about ten had mild disease and one had severe disease. Post-vaccine blood samples were taken a median of about 72 days after the second vaccine dose, with a range of about 14 to 241 days. Two doses of either the Pfizer-BioNTech BNT162b2 vaccine (n=8) or the Moderna mRNA-1273 vaccine (n=2) were administered to participants. Post-COVID blood samples from convalescent patients were collected a median of around 100 days after diagnosis, with a range of 35 to 161 days. The spike-specific CD4+ TCR repertoire was compared before and after mRNA vaccination in around ten COVID-19 convalescent patients and a few infection-naive healthy vaccine recipients. The convalescent cohort comprised six males and four females, including two Hispanic individuals, seven Caucasians, two Asians and one multiracial person. As controls, cultures received a CEFX viral epitope pool (the positive control), an HIV-1 Nef peptide pool (the negative control), or no peptide at all. The cultures were stimulated with overlapping spike peptide pools from SARS-CoV-2 and from the common cold coronaviruses HCoV-NL63, HCoV-OC43 and HCoV-229E.

The research as a whole found: The median count of SARS-CoV-2-reactive clonotypes went up from 20 to 25 after infection to a few dozen after vaccination, although the change was not significant. Nearly all vaccine-specific clones in convalescent patients (304 of 307) were mono-reactive for SARS-CoV-2 spike rather than cross-reactive with common cold coronaviruses. Among the post-vaccine SARS-CoV-2-reactive clones in convalescent patients, a median around 90% showed up only after vaccination, which suggests vaccine-specific priming. Relatively few convalescent patients were included in the study, and early timepoints after natural infection were not analyzed.

About this clonotype itself: Its antigen is currently not known. No base qualities exist here, and no much larger clone lies one base off it.

In light of the paper, this sample's treatment or condition label describes: roughly ten-day PBMC culture with coronavirus spike peptide pools or control peptides (ViraFEST assay). To expand antigen-specific T cells with peptide pools and then pick out the expanded clonotypes through TCR sequencing, the study relied on the ViraFEST assay. The convalescent patients' positive SARS-CoV-2 PCR tests were from March to December 2020, which was before the Alpha, Beta and Delta variants emerged in the United States. PBMCs were cultured at around 2.2 million per well in IMDM supplemented with roughly 5% human AB serum and 10 IU/ml IL-2, with around 10 ug/ml peptide pools added. On days 3 and 7, half of the culture medium was replaced with fresh IL-2-containing medium. CD4+ T cells were isolated after roughly 9 days of culture through negative selection using the EasySep CD4+ T cell isolation kit. PBMCs were separated from whole blood using Ficoll-Paque Plus gradient centrifugation and then either used fresh or cryopreserved at -140C. In general, triplicate wells were set up for every culture condition.

To prepare the library, PCR was applied. DNA from cultured CD4+ T cells underwent TCR sequencing with the Oncomine TCR Beta short-read assay at the Johns Hopkins FTIC core. The QIAamp micro DNA kit was used to extract genomic DNA from the cultured CD4+ T cells. Oncomine TCR Beta libraries made from cultured CD4+ T cells were pooled using unique dual indexes and sequenced on an Illumina iSeq 100. The paper's data handling went like this. Non-productive sequences were removed, and CDR3s not starting with C, not ending with F or W, or shorter than 7 amino acids were discarded. Antigen-specific clonotypes were identified using the MANAFEST web application through comparison of peptide-stimulated wells with reference and other culture wells. For a clone to be called positive, the clone needed an FDR below 0.05, an odds ratio above 5, and a productive frequency above 0.1% in at least two of three replicate wells. Cross-reactive clonotypes were defined as significantly expanded in both SARS-CoV-2 spike wells and at least one common cold coronavirus spike condition. Using R version 3.6.1, CDR3 homology was evaluated through Levenshtein distances (stringdist) along with unrooted phylogenetic trees (ape). TCRdb ran its own pipeline on the public reads, namely fastp trimming at Q25 and MiXCR clone calling, and kept in-frame beta chains. Each CDR3 protein gets just one entry, which takes the most common genes and DNA from the rows behind it. The V and J calls and clone size are TCRdb's, not the authors'. Across this sample there are over 9,000 distinct CDR3 sequences, with roughly 55% seen only once. The ten largest clones represent over 7.5% of the sample.

The CDR3 holds 15 amino acids from the cysteine to the phenylalanine. The only DNA kept is the CDR3, 45 bases in frame from the first base. The germline V gene gives CDR1 as KGHDR and CDR2 as SFDVKD. Deletion took 8 bases off V and 2 bases off J, with a span of 17 bases between the germline ends. The sequenced material came from CD4+ T cells from blood, cultured in vitro. The receptor was derived from a human donor who had recovered from COVID-19. This chain is built from TRBV24-1 and TRBJ2-5; the D gene cannot be resolved beyond TRBD1 or TRBD2, each matching 5 bases. The base sequence is TGTGCCACCACGGTCGGGCAGGGAGATCAAGAGACCCAGTACTTC. The translation is CATTVGQGDQETQYF.